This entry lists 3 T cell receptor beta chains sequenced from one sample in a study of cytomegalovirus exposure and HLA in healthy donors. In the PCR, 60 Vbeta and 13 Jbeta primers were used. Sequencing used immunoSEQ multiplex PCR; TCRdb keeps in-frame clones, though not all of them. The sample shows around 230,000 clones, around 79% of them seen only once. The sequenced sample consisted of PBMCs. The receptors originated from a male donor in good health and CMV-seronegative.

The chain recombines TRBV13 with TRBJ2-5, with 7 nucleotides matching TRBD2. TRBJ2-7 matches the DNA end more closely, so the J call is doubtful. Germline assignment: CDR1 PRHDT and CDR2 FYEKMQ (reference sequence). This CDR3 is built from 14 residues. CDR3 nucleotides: TGTGCCAGCAGGCCCGGGGGAGGGGCCTACGAGCAGTACTTC. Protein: CASRPGGGAYEQYF.

The CDR3 DNA follows: TGTGCCAGCAGCTTCTCCAGAGATACGCAGTATTTT. Translation: CASSFSRDTQYF. V gene TRBV7-3 combines with J gene TRBJ2-3; no clear D gene. With 3 bases removed from V and 5 bases from J, the gap between germline ends came to 6 bases. Germline V lookup: CDR1 SGHTA, CDR2 FQGTGA. The CDR3 has 12 amino acids.

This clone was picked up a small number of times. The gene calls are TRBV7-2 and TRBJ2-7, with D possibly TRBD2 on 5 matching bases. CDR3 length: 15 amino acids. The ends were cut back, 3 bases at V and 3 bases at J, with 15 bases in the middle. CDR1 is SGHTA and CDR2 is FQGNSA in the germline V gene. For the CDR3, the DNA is TGTGCCAGCAGCTTGGCTAGCCACGGCCTCTACGAGCAGTACTTC. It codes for CASSLASHGLYEQYF.